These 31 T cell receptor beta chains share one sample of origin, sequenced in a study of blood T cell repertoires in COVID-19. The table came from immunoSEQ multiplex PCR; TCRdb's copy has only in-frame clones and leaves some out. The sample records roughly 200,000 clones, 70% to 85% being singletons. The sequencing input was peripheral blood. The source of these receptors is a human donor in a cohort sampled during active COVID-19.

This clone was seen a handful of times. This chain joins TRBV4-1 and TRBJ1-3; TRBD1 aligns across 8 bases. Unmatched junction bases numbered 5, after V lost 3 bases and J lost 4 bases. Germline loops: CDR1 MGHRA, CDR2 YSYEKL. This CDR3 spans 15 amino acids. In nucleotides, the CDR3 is TGCGCCAGCAGCCACCACCGGGACAGGGGAAACACCATATATTTT. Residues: CASSHHRDRGNTIYF.

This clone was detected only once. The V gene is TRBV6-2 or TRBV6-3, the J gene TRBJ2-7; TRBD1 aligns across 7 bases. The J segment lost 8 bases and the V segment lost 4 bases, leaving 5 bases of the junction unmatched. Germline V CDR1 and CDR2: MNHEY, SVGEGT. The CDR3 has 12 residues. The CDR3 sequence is CASSFGQEKQYF. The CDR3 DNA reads TGTGCCAGCAGTTTTGGACAGGAAAAGCAGTACTTC.

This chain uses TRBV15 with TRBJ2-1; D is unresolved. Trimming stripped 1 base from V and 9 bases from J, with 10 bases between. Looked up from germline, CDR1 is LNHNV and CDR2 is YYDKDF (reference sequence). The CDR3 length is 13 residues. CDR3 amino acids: CATSRVYVGEQFF. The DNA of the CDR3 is TGTGCCACCAGCAGAGTTTACGTCGGTGAGCAGTTCTTC.

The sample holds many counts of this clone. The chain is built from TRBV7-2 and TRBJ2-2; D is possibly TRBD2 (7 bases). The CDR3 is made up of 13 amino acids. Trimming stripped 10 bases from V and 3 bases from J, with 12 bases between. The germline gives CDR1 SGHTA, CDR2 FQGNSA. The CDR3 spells CANREGYTGELFF. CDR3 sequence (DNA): TGTGCCAACAGGGAGGGCTACACCGGGGAGCTGTTTTTT.

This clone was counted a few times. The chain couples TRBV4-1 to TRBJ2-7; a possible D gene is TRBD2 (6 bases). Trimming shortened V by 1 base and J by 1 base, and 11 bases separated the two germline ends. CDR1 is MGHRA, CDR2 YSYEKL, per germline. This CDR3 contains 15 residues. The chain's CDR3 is CASSQAIAASYEQYF. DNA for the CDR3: TGCGCCAGCAGCCAAGCAATAGCGGCATCCTACGAGCAGTACTTC.

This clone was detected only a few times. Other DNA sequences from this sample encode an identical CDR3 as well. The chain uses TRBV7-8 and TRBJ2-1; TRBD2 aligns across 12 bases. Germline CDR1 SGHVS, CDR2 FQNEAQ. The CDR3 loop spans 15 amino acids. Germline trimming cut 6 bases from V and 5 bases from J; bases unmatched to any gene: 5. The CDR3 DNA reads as TGTGCCAGCAGTTCCGGACTAGCGGGACACAATGAGCAGTTCTTC. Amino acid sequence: CASSSGLAGHNEQFF.

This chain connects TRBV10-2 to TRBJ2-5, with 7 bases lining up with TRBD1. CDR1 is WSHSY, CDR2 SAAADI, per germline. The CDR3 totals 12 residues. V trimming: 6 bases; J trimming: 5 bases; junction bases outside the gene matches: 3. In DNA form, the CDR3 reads TGCGCCAGCAGCTTCAGGGGGGAGACCCAGTACTTC. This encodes CASSFRGETQYF.

CDR3: CASTKDMNTEAFF. In DNA form, the CDR3 reads TGTGCCAGCACGAAAGACATGAACACTGAAGCTTTCTTT. The chain has TRBV25-1 and TRBJ1-1; D ambiguous. The ends were cut back, 7 bases at V and 0 bases at J, with 9 bases in the middle. The length of the CDR3 is 13 residues. The V gene's germline CDR1 is MGHDK and CDR2 SYGVNS.

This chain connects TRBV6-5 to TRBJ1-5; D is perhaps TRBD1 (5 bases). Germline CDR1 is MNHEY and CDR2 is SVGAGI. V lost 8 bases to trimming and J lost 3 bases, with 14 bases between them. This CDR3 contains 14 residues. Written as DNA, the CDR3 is TGTGCCAGCCGAAGGATACAGGACAATCAGCCCCAGCATTTT. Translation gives CASRRIQDNQPQHF.

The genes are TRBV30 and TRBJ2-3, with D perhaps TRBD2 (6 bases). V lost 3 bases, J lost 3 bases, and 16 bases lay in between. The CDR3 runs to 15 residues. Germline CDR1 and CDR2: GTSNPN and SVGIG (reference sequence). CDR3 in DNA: TGTGCCTGGAGCTGGCTGCCCGGGGGAACAGATACGCAGTATTTT. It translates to CAWSWLPGGTDTQYF.

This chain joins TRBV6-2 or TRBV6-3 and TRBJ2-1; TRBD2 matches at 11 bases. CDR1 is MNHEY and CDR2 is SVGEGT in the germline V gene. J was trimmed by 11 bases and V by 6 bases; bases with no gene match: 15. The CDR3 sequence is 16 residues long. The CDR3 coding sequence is TGTGCCAGCAGCCCCGATCTAGCGGGAGGCCTCCGTCAGCAGTTCTTC. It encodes CASSPDLAGGLRQQFF.

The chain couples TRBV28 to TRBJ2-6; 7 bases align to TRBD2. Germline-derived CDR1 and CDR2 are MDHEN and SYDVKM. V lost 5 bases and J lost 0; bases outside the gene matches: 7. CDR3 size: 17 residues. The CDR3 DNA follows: TGTGCCAGCAGTCCCCAGGGCGGGAGCTCTGGGGCCAACGTCCTGACTTTC. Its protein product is CASSPQGGSSGANVLTF.

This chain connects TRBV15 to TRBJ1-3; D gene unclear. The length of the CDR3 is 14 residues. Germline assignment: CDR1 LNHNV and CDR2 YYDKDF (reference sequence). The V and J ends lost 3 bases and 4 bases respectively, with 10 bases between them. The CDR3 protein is CATSRAGVGNTIYF. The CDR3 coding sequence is TGTGCCACCAGCAGGGCCGGGGTAGGAAACACCATATATTTT. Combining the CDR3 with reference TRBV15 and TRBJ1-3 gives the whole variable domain DAMVIQNPRYQVTQFGKPVTLSCSQTLNHNVMYWYQQKSSQAPKLLFHYYDKDFNNEADTPDNFQSRRPNTSFCFLDIRSPGLGDTAMYLCATSRAGVGNTIYFGEGSWLTVV.

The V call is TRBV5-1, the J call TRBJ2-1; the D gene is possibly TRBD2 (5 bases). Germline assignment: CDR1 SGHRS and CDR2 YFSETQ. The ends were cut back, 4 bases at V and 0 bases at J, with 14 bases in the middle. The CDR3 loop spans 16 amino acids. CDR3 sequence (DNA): TGCGCCAGCAGCCCCGGACTGGCTAGCTCCTACAATGAGCAGTTCTTC. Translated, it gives CASSPGLASSYNEQFF.

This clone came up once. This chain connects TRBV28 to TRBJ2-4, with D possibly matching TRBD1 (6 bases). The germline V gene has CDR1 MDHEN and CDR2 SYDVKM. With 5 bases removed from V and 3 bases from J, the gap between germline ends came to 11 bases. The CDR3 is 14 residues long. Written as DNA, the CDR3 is TGTGCCAGCAGTCCCGACAGGATCAAAAACATTCAGTACTTC. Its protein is CASSPDRIKNIQYF.

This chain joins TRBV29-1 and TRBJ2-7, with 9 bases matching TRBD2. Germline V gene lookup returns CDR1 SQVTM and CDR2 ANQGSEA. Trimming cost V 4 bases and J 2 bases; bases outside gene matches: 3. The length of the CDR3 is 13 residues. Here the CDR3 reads CSVVSSGAYEQYF. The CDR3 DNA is TGCAGCGTTGTTTCTAGCGGGGCCTACGAGCAGTACTTC.

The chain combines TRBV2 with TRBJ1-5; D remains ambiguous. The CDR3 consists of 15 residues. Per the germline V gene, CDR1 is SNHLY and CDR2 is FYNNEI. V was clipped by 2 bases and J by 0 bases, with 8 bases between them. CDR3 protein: CASSEFVRSNQPQHF. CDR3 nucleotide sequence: TGTGCCAGCAGTGAATTTGTTCGTAGCAATCAGCCCCAGCATTTT.

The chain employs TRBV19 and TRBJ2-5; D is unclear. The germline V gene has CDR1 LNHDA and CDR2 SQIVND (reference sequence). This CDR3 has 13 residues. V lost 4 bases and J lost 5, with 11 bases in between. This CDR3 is CASSTVLVETQYF. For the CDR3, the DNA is TGTGCCAGTAGTACGGTCCTAGTTGAGACCCAGTACTTC.

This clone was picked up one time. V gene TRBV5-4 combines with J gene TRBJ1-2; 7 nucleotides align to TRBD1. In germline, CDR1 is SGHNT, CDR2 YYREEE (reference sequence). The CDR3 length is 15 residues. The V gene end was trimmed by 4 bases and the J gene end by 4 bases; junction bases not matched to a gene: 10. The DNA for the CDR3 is TGTGCCAGCAGCGCCCACCCGGCAGGGGGCTATGGCTACACCTTC. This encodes CASSAHPAGGYGYTF.

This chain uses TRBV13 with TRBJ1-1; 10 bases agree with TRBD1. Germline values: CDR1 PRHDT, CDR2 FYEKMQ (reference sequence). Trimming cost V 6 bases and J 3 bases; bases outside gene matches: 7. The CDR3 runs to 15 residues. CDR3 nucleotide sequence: TGTGCCAGCAGTCCTTTTGACAGGGGGCACACTGAAGCTTTCTTT. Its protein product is CASSPFDRGHTEAFF.

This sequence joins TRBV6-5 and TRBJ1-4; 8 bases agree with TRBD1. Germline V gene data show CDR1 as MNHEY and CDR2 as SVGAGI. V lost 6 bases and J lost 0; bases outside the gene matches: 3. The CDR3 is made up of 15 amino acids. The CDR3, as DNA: TGTGCCAGCAGCGCGGACAGGGCAACTAATGAAAAACTGTTTTTT. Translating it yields CASSADRATNEKLFF.

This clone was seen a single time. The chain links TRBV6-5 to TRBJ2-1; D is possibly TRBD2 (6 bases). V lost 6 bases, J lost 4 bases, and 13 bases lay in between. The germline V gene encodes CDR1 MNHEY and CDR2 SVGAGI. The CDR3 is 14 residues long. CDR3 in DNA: TGTGCCAGCAGCCACAGCGGGCCGTACAATGAGCAGTTCTTC. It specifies CASSHSGPYNEQFF.

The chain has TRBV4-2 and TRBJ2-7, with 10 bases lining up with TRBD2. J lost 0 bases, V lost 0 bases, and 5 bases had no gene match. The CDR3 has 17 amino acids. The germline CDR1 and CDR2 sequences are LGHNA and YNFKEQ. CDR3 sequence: CASSQDPPSGSSYEQYF. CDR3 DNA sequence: TGTGCCAGCAGCCAAGATCCCCCTAGCGGGAGCTCCTACGAGCAGTACTTC.

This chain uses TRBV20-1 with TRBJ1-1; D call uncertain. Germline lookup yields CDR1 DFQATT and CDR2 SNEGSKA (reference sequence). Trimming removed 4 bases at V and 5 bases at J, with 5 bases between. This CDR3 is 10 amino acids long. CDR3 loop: CSATGTEAFF. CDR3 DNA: TGCAGTGCTACGGGGACTGAAGCTTTCTTT.

CDR3 loop: CASSPKTETPNSPLHF. Here the CDR3 DNA reads TGTGCCAGCAGCCCAAAGACAGAAACCCCCAATTCACCCCTCCACTTT. The rearrangement uses TRBV9 and TRBJ1-6, with a possible D match to TRBD1 (5 bases). The germline V gene encodes CDR1 SGDLS and CDR2 YYNGEE. This CDR3 has 16 amino acids. The germline V and J ends were trimmed by 4 bases and 7 bases, with 18 bases remaining between them.

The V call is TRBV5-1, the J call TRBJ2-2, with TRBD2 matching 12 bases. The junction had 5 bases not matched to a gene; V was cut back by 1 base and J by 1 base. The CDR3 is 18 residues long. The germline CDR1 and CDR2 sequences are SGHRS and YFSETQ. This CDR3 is CASSLTILAGGNTGELFF. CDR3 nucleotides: TGCGCCAGCAGCTTGACAATACTAGCGGGAGGGAACACCGGGGAGCTGTTTTTT. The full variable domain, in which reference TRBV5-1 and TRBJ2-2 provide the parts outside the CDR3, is KAGVTQTPRYLIKTRGQQVTLSCSPISGHRSVSWYQQTPGQGLQFLFEYFSETQRNKGNFPGRFSGRQFSNSRSEMNVSTLELGDSALYLCASSLTILAGGNTGELFFGEGSRLTVL.

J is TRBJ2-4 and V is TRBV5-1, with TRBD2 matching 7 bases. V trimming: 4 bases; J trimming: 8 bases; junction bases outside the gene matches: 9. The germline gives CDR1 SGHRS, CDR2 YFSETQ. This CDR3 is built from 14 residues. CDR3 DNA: TGCGCCAGCAGCCCCCGGGGGGACGGGGACATTCAGTACTTC. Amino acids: CASSPRGDGDIQYF.

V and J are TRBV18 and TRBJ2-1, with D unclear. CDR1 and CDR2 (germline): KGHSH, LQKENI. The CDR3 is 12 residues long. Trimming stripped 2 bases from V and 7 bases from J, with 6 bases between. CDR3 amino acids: CASSPMANEQFF. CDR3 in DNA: TGTGCCAGCTCACCAATGGCAAATGAGCAGTTCTTC.

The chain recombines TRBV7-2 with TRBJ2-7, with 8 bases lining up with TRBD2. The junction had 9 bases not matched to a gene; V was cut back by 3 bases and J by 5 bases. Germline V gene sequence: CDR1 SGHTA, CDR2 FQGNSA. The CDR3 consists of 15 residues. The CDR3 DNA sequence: TGTGCCAGCAGCTTCCTAGCGGGCATCCCTAACGAGCAGTACTTC. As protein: CASSFLAGIPNEQYF.

The CDR3 DNA sequence: TGTGCCAGCAGTTACCGGGGGAGAAGCTCTGGAAACACCATATATTTT. It is translated as CASSYRGRSSGNTIYF. The chain carries TRBV6-2 or TRBV6-3 and TRBJ1-3; tentative D call: TRBD1 (5 bases). The CDR3 is 16 residues long. V gave up 2 bases and J gave up 0 bases, with 11 bases separating them. Per germline, CDR1 MNHEY and CDR2 SVGEGT.

CDR3 coding DNA: TGCGCCAGCAGCCTCCTCGGACAGAAGAGTTACGAGCAGTACTTC. The encoded protein is CASSLLGQKSYEQYF. This chain uses TRBV4-1 with TRBJ2-7; TRBD1 is a possible D gene (6 bases). CDR1 is MGHRA and CDR2 is YSYEKL in the germline V gene. This CDR3 has 15 residues. The V and J ends lost 4 bases and 4 bases respectively, with 17 bases between them.